These 23 T cell receptor beta chains were all obtained from the same sample, sequenced in a study of cytomegalovirus exposure and HLA in healthy donors. PCR used 60 Vbeta primers and 13 Jbeta primers. Profiling relied on immunoSEQ multiplex PCR, and the TCRdb table lists in-frame clones only, not all of them. The sample lists 150,000 to 200,000 clones; around 62% were seen once. The sequenced sample was PBMCs. The receptors come from a man aged 35-49 years in good health and CMV-seronegative.

This clone was counted a single time. CDR3: CASSVGGSSGDTQYF. DNA for the CDR3: TGTGCCAGCAGCGTAGGGGGGTCTAGCGGAGATACGCAGTATTTT. The rearrangement joins TRBV9 to TRBJ2-3; 7 positions match TRBD2. The J segment lost 5 bases and the V segment lost 0 bases, leaving 6 bases of the junction unmatched. The CDR3 spans 15 residues. Germline assignment: CDR1 SGDLS and CDR2 YYNGEE.

Only a few counts were recorded for this clone. The V gene is TRBV30, the J gene TRBJ1-1, with D perhaps matching TRBD1 (5 bases). Trimming cost V 0 bases and J 4 bases, with 12 bases left between them. The CDR3 runs 14 residues. Germline CDR1 is GTSNPN and CDR2 is SVGIG (reference sequence). This CDR3 is CAWSVSRVGTEAFF. The CDR3 nucleotides read TGTGCCTGGAGTGTAAGCAGGGTCGGCACTGAAGCTTTCTTT.

The genes are TRBV2 and TRBJ2-3, with D perhaps TRBD2 (5 bases). Germline values: CDR1 SNHLY, CDR2 FYNNEI. With 3 bases removed from V and 6 bases from J, the gap between germline ends came to 10 bases. The CDR3 runs 13 residues. The CDR3 DNA is TGTGCCAGCAGTGACCGGAGGTTTGATACGCAGTATTTT. Encoded protein: CASSDRRFDTQYF.

Concerning this clone: The germline gene is not matched at one end of the junction; a read error may be the cause. This chain uses TRBV2 with TRBJ2-3; 7 nucleotides align to TRBD2. Germline loops: CDR1 SNHLY, CDR2 FYNNEI. This CDR3 is 18 amino acids long. CDR3 bases: TGTGCCAGCAGTCAAGCTATGATGTCTAGCGGAAGCACAGATACGCAGTATTTT. Translation: CASSQAMMSSGSTDTQYF.

This clone was detected only once. The rearrangement uses TRBV7-8 and TRBJ2-2; D is unresolved. V lost 6 bases and J 3 bases, leaving 11 bases between the germline ends. The CDR3 runs to 14 residues. CDR1 and CDR2 from the germline V gene are SGHVS and FQNEAQ. CDR3 bases: TGTGCCAGCAGGAGGTCCGGAGACACCGGGGAGCTGTTTTTT. Encoded protein: CASRRSGDTGELFF.

The chain uses TRBV5-8 and TRBJ1-4; tentative D call: TRBD1 (6 bases). Germline values: CDR1 SGHTS, CDR2 YDEGEE. The CDR3 covers 16 residues. V shed 4 bases and J shed 7 bases, with 20 bases lying between them. The CDR3 loop is CASSVGTAGEREKLFF. The CDR3 DNA sequence: TGTGCCAGCAGCGTGGGGACGGCAGGGGAACGTGAAAAACTGTTTTTT.

V usage is TRBV10-2 and J usage is TRBJ1-5, with D unresolved. The CDR3 totals 15 residues. With 7 bases removed from V and 2 bases from J, the gap between germline ends came to 15 bases. Germline values: CDR1 WSHSY, CDR2 SAAADI. Written as DNA, the CDR3 is TGCGCCAGCATGGCCTCCTCCCCAGGCAATCAGCCCCAGCATTTT. It specifies CASMASSPGNQPQHF.

This clone was picked up one time. The chain uses TRBV11-2 and TRBJ1-1; no clear D gene. The germline CDR1 and CDR2 sequences are SGHAT and FQNNGV. Deletions cut 4 bases from V and 6 bases from J, with 12 bases between. The CDR3 length is 13 residues. The CDR3 DNA sequence: TGTGCCAGCAGCTCACTAGTAGGCTCTGAAGCTTTCTTT. Its protein is CASSSLVGSEAFF.

The rearrangement uses TRBV19 and TRBJ1-3, with TRBD1 matching 8 bases. CDR3 length: 14 residues. Trimming took 4 bases from V and 3 from J; bases not matched to a gene: 2. Germline lookup yields CDR1 LNHDA and CDR2 SQIVND (reference sequence). CDR3 in DNA: TGTGCCAGTAGTACACAGGGGGTTGGAAACACCATATATTTT. This gives the protein CASSTQGVGNTIYF.

The chain employs TRBV5-1 and TRBJ1-1; D call uncertain. CDR3 size: 12 residues. Trimming removed 2 bases at V and 6 bases at J, with 8 bases between. In germline, CDR1 is SGHRS, CDR2 YFSETQ. CDR3 coding DNA: TGCGCCAGCAGCTTCGGCGGCGCTGAAGCTTTCTTT. Translated, it gives CASSFGGAEAFF. The full variable domain, rest sourced from reference TRBV5-1 and TRBJ1-1, is KAGVTQTPRYLIKTRGQQVTLSCSPISGHRSVSWYQQTPGQGLQFLFEYFSETQRNKGNFPGRFSGRQFSNSRSEMNVSTLELGDSALYLCASSFGGAEAFFGQGTRLTVV.

V gene TRBV6-1 combines with J gene TRBJ2-3; 7 nucleotides align to TRBD2. The CDR3 has 14 amino acids. Germline assignment: CDR1 MNHNS and CDR2 SASEGT. The V segment lost 8 bases and the J segment 6 bases; nucleotides outside the gene matches: 11. The CDR3 is CASFRTRGPDTQYF. CDR3 nucleotides: TGTGCCAGCTTTAGGACTAGAGGGCCTGATACGCAGTATTTT.

The chain is built from TRBV19 and TRBJ2-5, with no clear D. Germline values: CDR1 LNHDA, CDR2 SQIVND (reference sequence). This CDR3 comprises 11 residues. Trimming removed 6 bases from V and 4 bases from J, with 6 bases in between. DNA for the CDR3: TGTGCCAGTAGCAGAGGAGAGACCCAGTACTTC. It yields the protein CASSRGETQYF.

This clone was detected a few times. The genes are TRBV4-2 and TRBJ1-1, with D perhaps TRBD1 (5 bases). The CDR3 sequence is 14 residues long. Trimming stripped 3 bases from V and 5 bases from J, with 13 bases between. Germline CDR1 LGHNA, CDR2 YNFKEQ. The CDR3 reads CASSQRGLGTEAFF. CDR3 coding DNA: TGTGCCAGCAGCCAGAGGGGACTTGGGACTGAAGCTTTCTTT.

This chain joins TRBV19 and TRBJ2-2; a possible D gene is TRBD2 (6 bases). The CDR3 has 15 amino acids. Germline V gene data show CDR1 as LNHDA and CDR2 as SQIVND (reference sequence). V shed 2 bases and J shed 6 bases, with 13 bases lying between them. CDR3 amino acids: CASSISTSFPGELFF. CDR3 DNA: TGTGCCAGTAGTATATCTACTAGCTTCCCCGGGGAGCTGTTTTTT.

This rearrangement joins TRBV4-1 to TRBJ1-5, with D maybe TRBD1 (5 bases). Deletions cut 0 bases from V and 2 bases from J, with 11 bases between. Germline lookup yields CDR1 MGHRA and CDR2 YSYEKL. CDR3 length: 16 residues. The CDR3 region has the DNA TGCGCCAGCAGCCAAGATATTGGGGCTCGCAATCAGCCCCAGCATTTT. Protein sequence: CASSQDIGARNQPQHF.

This rearrangement joins TRBV11-2 to TRBJ2-3, with TRBD1 identical over 9 bases. The V segment lost 0 bases and the J segment 2 bases; nucleotides outside the gene matches: 6. CDR3 length: 17 residues. CDR1 SGHAT and CDR2 FQNNGV come from the germline V gene. The CDR3 reads CASSLEGTGWFTDTQYF. The CDR3 DNA is TGTGCCAGCAGCTTAGAGGGGACAGGGTGGTTCACAGATACGCAGTATTTT.

The J gene is TRBJ2-7, the V gene TRBV7-9; 12 bases line up with TRBD2. This CDR3 has 15 amino acids. Germline loops: CDR1 SEHNR, CDR2 FQNEAQ (reference sequence). The ends lost 5 bases at V and 5 bases at J; junction bases unmatched: 7. CDR3 DNA: TGTGCCAGCAGCCGCGGGACTAGCGGGTTCGACGAGCAGTACTTC. Amino acid sequence: CASSRGTSGFDEQYF.

This chain connects TRBV19 to TRBJ2-2, with TRBD2 as a possible D gene (5 bases). V was cut by 0 bases and J by 6 bases, with 11 bases left in between. There are 15 residues in the CDR3. CDR1 is LNHDA and CDR2 is SQIVND in the germline V gene (reference sequence). CDR3 sequence: CASSIDWTGAGELFF. CDR3 nucleotide sequence: TGTGCCAGTAGTATAGATTGGACCGGGGCCGGGGAGCTGTTTTTT.

This chain links TRBV2 with TRBJ2-2, with 9 nucleotides matching TRBD1. The V gene end was trimmed by 8 bases and the J gene end by 7 bases; junction bases not matched to a gene: 17. The CDR3 has 17 residues. Germline-derived CDR1 and CDR2 are SNHLY and FYNNEI. Here the CDR3 DNA reads TGTGCCAGCCGACCCGGGGTACCGGGACAGGGTGGCGGGGAGCTGTTTTTT. Encoded protein: CASRPGVPGQGGGELFF.

The chain is built from TRBV25-1 and TRBJ2-1; possible D gene TRBD2, 6 bases. The CDR3 extends over 15 amino acids. V lost 1 base and J 3 bases, leaving 10 bases between the germline ends. CDR1 is MGHDK, CDR2 SYGVNS, per germline. CDR3 protein: CASSESQRVYNEQFF. The CDR3 nucleotides read TGTGCCAGCAGTGAATCCCAGCGGGTCTACAATGAGCAGTTCTTC.

This clone was detected a few times. The J gene is TRBJ1-2, the V gene TRBV27; 8 bases fit TRBD1. This CDR3 region has 13 residues. Looked up from germline, CDR1 is MNHEY and CDR2 is SMNVEV (reference sequence). V shed 6 bases and J 5 bases; nucleotides not matched to a gene: 5. This CDR3 is CASRNRGWYGYTF. The CDR3 coding sequence is TGTGCCAGCAGAAACAGGGGGTGGTATGGCTACACCTTC.

The chain joins TRBV2 to TRBJ2-5, with TRBD1 as a possible D gene (5 bases). CDR1 and CDR2 from the germline V gene are SNHLY and FYNNEI. The CDR3 is made up of 14 amino acids. The V and J ends lost 1 base and 5 bases respectively, with 11 bases between them. Here the CDR3 reads CASSEEGFKETQYF. The CDR3 DNA sequence: TGTGCCAGCAGTGAAGAGGGGTTCAAGGAGACCCAGTACTTC.

The V call is TRBV27, the J call TRBJ2-7, with 10 bases lining up with TRBD1. Germline values: CDR1 MNHEY, CDR2 SMNVEV (reference sequence). This CDR3 comprises 15 residues. Germline trimming cut 5 bases from V and 0 bases from J; bases unmatched to any gene: 4. Here the CDR3 DNA reads TGTGCCAGCAGTACCTGGACAGGGGGCTCCTACGAGCAGTACTTC. Translation: CASSTWTGGSYEQYF.